Each of the 17 T cell receptor beta chains below was sequenced from the same sample in a study of cytomegalovirus exposure and HLA in healthy donors (dated by TCRdb to 2017 to 2019). Library creation used the immunoSEQ multiplex PCR assay. For the multiplex PCR, a mixture combining 60 forward primers for TCR Vbeta segments and 13 reverse primers for TCR Jbeta segments was used. The source is immuneACCESS, and TCRdb retained only in-frame sequences with V and J called. Part of the clones is not carried over; for the studies checked, unresolved V genes explain less than half of this, and the remainder is unexplained. Counted in this sample were 160,000 or so clones; 75% to 80% of them appeared once. Jointly, the top ten make up just over 3% of the sample. Sequenced material: PBMCs. The receptors were sampled from a woman between 40 and 55 years old in good health and CMV-seronegative.

The chain links TRBV19 to TRBJ2-5; TRBD2 might be the D (5 bases). Trimming cost V 0 bases and J 5 bases, with 19 bases left between them. The CDR3 loop spans 17 amino acids. In germline, CDR1 is LNHDA, CDR2 SQIVND (reference sequence). For the CDR3, the DNA is TGTGCCAGTAGTATAGATCTGCGAGCCGGGGTCCGGGAGACCCAGTACTTC. This gives the protein CASSIDLRAGVRETQYF.

This clone was observed many times. This rearrangement joins TRBV6-1 to TRBJ1-6, with 7 bases fitting TRBD1. V trimming: 8 bases; J trimming: 9 bases; junction bases outside the gene matches: 10. Germline loops: CDR1 MNHNS, CDR2 SASEGT. The CDR3 extends over 14 amino acids. CDR3 sequence reads: CASEDRRDASPLHF. DNA of the CDR3: TGTGCCAGCGAGGACAGGCGGGACGCTTCACCCCTCCACTTT.

The rearrangement joins TRBV2 to TRBJ1-6, with 8 bases lining up with TRBD1. In germline, CDR1 is SNHLY, CDR2 FYNNEI. The V segment lost 5 bases and the J segment 1 base; nucleotides outside the gene matches: 7. The CDR3 consists of 17 residues. The chain's CDR3 is CASSLQGVASYNSPLHF. For the CDR3, the DNA is TGTGCCAGCAGTTTACAGGGGGTCGCGTCCTATAATTCACCCCTCCACTTT.

The chain is built from TRBV2 and TRBJ1-1, with 7 bases lining up with TRBD1. CDR1 is SNHLY, CDR2 FYNNEI, per germline. V shed 2 bases and J 0 bases; nucleotides not matched to a gene: 6. CDR3 length equals 16 residues. Here the CDR3 DNA reads TGTGCCAGCAGTGAACCCCCGACAGGGATGAACACTGAAGCTTTCTTT. Amino acid sequence: CASSEPPTGMNTEAFF. Complete variable domain (other parts from reference TRBV2 and TRBJ1-1): EPEVTQTPSHQVTQMGQEVILRCVPISNHLYFYWYRQILGQKVEFLVSFYNNEISEKSEIFDDQFSVERPDGSNFTLKIRSTKLEDSAMYFCASSEPPTGMNTEAFFGQGTRLTVV.

The sample holds a few counts of this clone. The gene calls are TRBV2 and TRBJ1-5; 9 bases line up with TRBD1. Germline CDR1 reads SNHLY; CDR2 reads FYNNEI. J gave up 0 bases and V 4 bases, and 1 base lay outside the gene matches. The CDR3 runs to 15 residues. The CDR3: CASSGQGDSNQPQHF. In DNA form, the CDR3 reads TGTGCCAGCAGTGGACAGGGGGATAGCAATCAGCCCCAGCATTTT.

This chain connects TRBV7-6 to TRBJ2-7, with TRBD2 matching 15 bases. Germline V gene sequence: CDR1 SGHVS, CDR2 FNYEAQ. CDR3 size: 16 residues. V lost 5 bases, J lost 4 bases, and 6 bases stayed unmatched. The CDR3 DNA follows: TGTGCCAGCAGCCCAGGACTAGCGGGGGGGGGATACGAGCAGTACTTC. As protein: CASSPGLAGGGYEQYF. Using reference TRBV7-6 and TRBJ2-7 for the parts outside the CDR3, the full variable domain is GAGVSQSPRYKVTKRGQDVALRCDPISGHVSLYWYRQALGQGPEFLTYFNYEAQQDKSGLPNDRFSAERPEGSISTLTIQRTEQRDSAMYRCASSPGLAGGGYEQYFGPGTRLTVT.

This rearrangement joins TRBV6-6 to TRBJ2-5; 7 nucleotides agree with TRBD2. Germline loops: CDR1 MNHNY, CDR2 SVGAGI (reference sequence). The CDR3 totals 15 residues. Losses at the gene ends were 6 bases for V and 4 bases for J; bases not matched to a gene: 11. CDR3 amino acids: CASSLPGGEGETQYF. DNA for the CDR3: TGTGCCAGCAGCCTCCCTGGAGGGGAGGGAGAGACCCAGTACTTC.

The chain joins TRBV5-8 to TRBJ1-6; a weak D match, TRBD1 (5 bases). Between the trimmed V and J ends, which lost 2 bases and 10 bases, there was a span of 19 bases. CDR1 and CDR2 (germline): SGHTS, YDEGEE. The CDR3 loop spans 16 amino acids. CDR3 sequence: CASSFAWGLKGSPLHF. The CDR3 nucleotides are TGTGCCAGCAGCTTTGCCTGGGGCCTAAAGGGCTCACCCCTCCACTTT.

In this sample, this clone turned up a few times. This chain links TRBV27 with TRBJ1-2; D possibly corresponds to TRBD1 (5 bases). The V gene lost 5 bases and the J gene lost 4 bases, with 14 bases spanning the gap. From germline, CDR1 is MNHEY and CDR2 SMNVEV (reference sequence). The CDR3 runs to 14 residues. CDR3 nucleotide sequence: TGTGCCAGCAGTCCAACAGGACCCAGCTATGGCTACACCTTC. As protein: CASSPTGPSYGYTF.

The chain recombines TRBV10-1 with TRBJ1-6; D is unclear. This CDR3 region has 15 residues. Per the germline V gene, CDR1 is WNHNN and CDR2 is SYGVQD (reference sequence). Trimming shortened V by 6 bases and J by 9 bases, and 18 bases separated the two germline ends. The CDR3 sequence: CASSFWYGGCSPLHF. The CDR3 nucleotides read TGCGCCAGCAGCTTCTGGTATGGAGGATGTTCACCCCTCCACTTT.

This clone was seen a handful of times. This chain links TRBV5-1 with TRBJ1-1; D remains unclear. Trimming took off 1 base at V and 6 bases at J, with 13 bases between the two ends. The CDR3 has 14 residues. Germline CDR1 and CDR2: SGHRS and YFSETQ. CDR3: CASSLIVEAPEAFF. CDR3 coding DNA: TGCGCCAGCAGCTTGATAGTGGAGGCCCCTGAAGCTTTCTTT. The variable domain in full, completed from reference TRBV5-1 and TRBJ1-1, reads KAGVTQTPRYLIKTRGQQVTLSCSPISGHRSVSWYQQTPGQGLQFLFEYFSETQRNKGNFPGRFSGRQFSNSRSEMNVSTLELGDSALYLCASSLIVEAPEAFFGQGTRLTVV.

V is TRBV7-2 and J is TRBJ1-5; TRBD1 is a possible D gene (6 bases). Germline-derived CDR1 and CDR2 are SGHTA and FQGNSA. The CDR3 is 14 residues long. Trimming removed 4 bases at V and 5 bases at J, with 12 bases between. The CDR3: CASSYSNRDQPQHF. In DNA, the CDR3 is TGTGCCAGCAGCTATAGTAACAGGGATCAGCCCCAGCATTTT.

The rearrangement joins TRBV11-2 to TRBJ1-1; D gene ambiguous. Trimming removed 5 bases at V and 9 bases at J, with 19 bases between. This CDR3 region has 14 residues. Germline V gene lookup returns CDR1 SGHAT and CDR2 FQNNGV. CDR3 in DNA: TGTGCCAGCAGCAAACCGCTCGGAGCGGGGAAAGCTTTCTTT. Translation: CASSKPLGAGKAFF.

This chain connects TRBV28 to TRBJ1-1; D not certain. The CDR3 spans 15 residues. Trimming took off 6 bases at V and 6 bases at J, with 20 bases between the two ends. CDR1 and CDR2 from the germline V gene are MDHEN and SYDVKM. The CDR3, as DNA: TGTGCCAGCAGGATCTACCTAGCCAAGAAACCTGAAGCTTTCTTT. It specifies CASRIYLAKKPEAFF.

The rearrangement joins TRBV15 to TRBJ2-7; 8 bases map to TRBD1. This CDR3 has 15 residues. CDR1 and CDR2 (germline): LNHNV, YYDKDF (reference sequence). Unmatched junction bases numbered 8, after V lost 1 base and J lost 6 bases. The CDR3 DNA reads TGTGCCACCAGCAGAGGAATGTCAGGGGGCATCGAGCAGTACTTC. This translates into CATSRGMSGGIEQYF.

The chain employs TRBV4-1 and TRBJ2-2, with 9 bases identical to TRBD2. The CDR3 length is 17 residues. Trimming took 1 base from V and 7 from J; bases not matched to a gene: 10. The germline gives CDR1 MGHRA, CDR2 YSYEKL. DNA of the CDR3: TGCGCCAGCAGCCAAGTTGCTAGCGGGGAACAGGGCGGGGAGCTGTTTTTT. Its protein product is CASSQVASGEQGGELFF.

This clone was counted only a few times. For the CDR3, the DNA is TGTGCCAGCAGTAGGGCAGGGAAGGCTGGAAACACCATATATTTT. Its translation is CASSRAGKAGNTIYF. V usage is TRBV6-5 and J usage is TRBJ1-3, with D possibly being TRBD1 (5 bases). The CDR3 contains 15 residues. Trimming cost V 5 bases and J 2 bases, with 13 bases left between them. Germline CDR1 is MNHEY and CDR2 is SVGAGI.